This T cell receptor (beta chain) was profiled in a study of control samples from healthy donors and cancer patients. Generated by immunoSEQ multiplex PCR, the TCRdb table keeps only in-frame clones and is missing some. This table holds 100,000 to 150,000 clones, roughly 86% found once. The CDR3 has 15 residues. CDR1 SGHKS and CDR2 YYEKEE come from the germline V gene (reference sequence). V was clipped by 4 bases and J by 3 bases, with 15 bases between them. The sample consisted of blood. This clonotype originated in a man aged 55 to 70 in good health. The V and J genes are TRBV5-5 and TRBJ2-3, with a tentative D call TRBD1 (6 bases). DNA for the CDR3: TGTGCCAGCAGCCAACCGACAGGCGGGACAGATACGCAGTATTTT. This codes for CASSQPTGGTDTQYF.